One and the same sample provided the 4 T cell receptor beta chains below, sequenced in a study of OX40 agonist ivuxolimab in advanced cancers. Sequencing used immunoSEQ multiplex PCR; TCRdb keeps in-frame clones, though not all of them. Of about 99,000 clones listed, 90% to 96% are singletons. The specimen comprised CD4+ or CD8+ T cells sorted from blood, sampled in a trial of the OX40 agonist ivuxolimab. The source is an adult with an advanced solid tumor such as melanoma, head and neck, liver or kidney cancer.

The rearrangement joins TRBV27 to TRBJ2-7, with a weak D call TRBD1 (6 bases). Germline V lookup: CDR1 MNHEY, CDR2 SMNVEV (reference sequence). Trimming removed 6 bases from V and 3 bases from J, with 18 bases in between. The length of the CDR3 is 15 residues. CDR3 coding DNA: TGTGCCAGCAGCCTGGGCCCGGGACAAATCTACGAGCAGTACTTC. As protein: CASSLGPGQIYEQYF.

This clone appeared once. The CDR3 DNA reads as TGTGCCAGCAAGACAGGTAGGGGGCCCTCCTACGAGCAGTACTTC. Translation gives CASKTGRGPSYEQYF. The chain links TRBV5-5 to TRBJ2-7; TRBD1 matches 7 bases. Trimming cost V 6 bases and J 0 bases; bases outside gene matches: 9. The germline CDR1 and CDR2 sequences are SGHKS and YYEKEE (reference sequence). The length of the CDR3 is 15 residues. Together with reference TRBV5-5 and TRBJ2-7, the CDR3 gives the full variable domain: DAGVTQSPTHLIKTRGQQVTLRCSPISGHKSVSWYQQVLGQGPQFIFQYYEKEERGRGNFPDRFSARQFPNYSSELNVNALLLGDSALYLCASKTGRGPSYEQYFGPGTRLTVT.

The gene calls are TRBV4-1 and TRBJ2-1; no reliable D call. Germline lookup yields CDR1 MGHRA and CDR2 YSYEKL. The CDR3 has 14 amino acids. V gave up 2 bases and J gave up 5 bases, with 10 bases separating them. The CDR3 is CASSQTIRNNEQFF. Written as DNA, the CDR3 is TGCGCCAGCAGCCAAACCATTCGGAACAATGAGCAGTTCTTC.

The chain joins TRBV5-1 to TRBJ2-5; TRBD2 matches 11 bases. J lost 1 base, V lost 3 bases, and 2 bases had no gene match. CDR1 is SGHRS, CDR2 YFSETQ, per germline. The CDR3 loop spans 15 amino acids. The CDR3 region has the DNA TGCGCCAGCAGCTCTCTAGCGGGAGGCCAAGAGACCCAGTACTTC. This codes for CASSSLAGGQETQYF.